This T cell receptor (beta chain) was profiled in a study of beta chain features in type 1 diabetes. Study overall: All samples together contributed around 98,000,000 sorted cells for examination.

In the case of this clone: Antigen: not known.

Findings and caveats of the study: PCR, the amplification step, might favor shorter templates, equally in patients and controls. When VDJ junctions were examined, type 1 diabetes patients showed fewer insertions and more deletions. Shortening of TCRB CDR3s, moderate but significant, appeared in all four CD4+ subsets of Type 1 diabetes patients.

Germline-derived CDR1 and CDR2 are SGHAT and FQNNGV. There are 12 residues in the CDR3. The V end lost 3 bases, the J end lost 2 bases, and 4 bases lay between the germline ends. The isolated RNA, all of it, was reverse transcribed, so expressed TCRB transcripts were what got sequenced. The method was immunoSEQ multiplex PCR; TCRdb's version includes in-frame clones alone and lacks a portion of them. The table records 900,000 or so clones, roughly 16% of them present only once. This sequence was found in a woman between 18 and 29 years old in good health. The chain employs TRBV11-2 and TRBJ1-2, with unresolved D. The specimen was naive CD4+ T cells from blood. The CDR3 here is CASSLPNYGYTF. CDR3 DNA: TGTGCCAGCAGCTTGCCGAACTATGGCTACACCTTC.